What follows describes a single TCR beta chain. Its antigen is unknown. The record has no base qualities; no much larger clone is one base away. The donors were healthy, HIV-negative adults with no recently reported acute infections or vaccinations. Only Caucasian adults living in Nashville, Tennessee, USA were represented among the donors. CD4+ T cells were enriched by magnetic negative selection; naive cells were then positively selected on CD45RA, and the negative fraction formed the memory subset. Blood was collected by leukapheresis, and PBMCs were isolated by Ficoll-Histopaque density gradient centrifugation and then cryopreserved in liquid nitrogen vapor phase. Analytical flow cytometry was used to check the purity and quantity of every magnetically sorted T cell population. Each sorted fraction had its genomic DNA isolated and then quantified by UV absorbance on a Nanodrop 2000c. Trimming takes 3 bases off V and 4 bases off J; junction bases not matched to a gene: 9. The CDR3 covers 16 residues, taking in both the cysteine and the phenylalanine. Here the CDR3 DNA is all that survives: 48 bases in frame from base 1. The germline V gene encodes CDR1 MDHEN and CDR2 SYDVKM.

The record originates from a study of shared clonotypes between healthy human individuals (dated by TCRdb to the early 2020s). For context, the study as a whole: Two women and a few men aged 18 to 49 years were included in the cohort. Per donor, three plates each were used for CD4 naive and CD4 memory, two for CD8 naive, and one for CD8 memory. Per donor, leukapheresis produced somewhere between about 0.8 and 9 billion PBMCs. Libraries were prepared and TCR repertoires were sequenced by different laboratories using diverse techniques, in order to increase sequencing depth and limit assay-specific biases. To estimate repertoire size and how much clonotypes are shared between individuals, the study performed deep sequencing of blood TCR repertoires from 4 to 6 healthy adults.

The investigation overall reported the following: Compared with non-shared clonotypes, clonotypes shared by all four sorted-subset donors had higher generation probabilities. Based on pairwise subsampling, the degree of clonotype sharing among donors was expected to be affected by sequencing depth. When a handful of donors were compared, the shared fraction of clonotypes was about 5% for naive CD4, about 4% for naive CD8, more than 2% for memory CD4, and 0.35% to 0.5% for memory CD8. Sampling was limited to blood, and TCR repertoires in tissue likely differ from TCR repertoires in blood. Because the study included only a small number of donors, the genetic and exposure-history diversity represented was limited. Even with the large sequencing depth, rarefaction of the sorted-subset datasets indicated that sequencing was incomplete. Estimated clonotype richness was generally larger for naive than for memory subsets.

TCR CDR3 regions were amplified from genomic DNA by multiplex PCR using the deep immunoSEQ assay. For each cell subset, the extracted genomic DNA was distributed evenly across all wells of several immunoSEQ 96-well plates, and each plate served as one replicate. For sorted subsets, each replicate PCR was loaded with 150 to 250 ng genomic DNA, equivalent to 25,000 to 30,000 T cell genomes. Purified libraries were quantified with a Qubit 3.0 fluorometer, sized on a Bioanalyzer 2100, and re-quantified with the KAPA Library Quantification kit. Each immunoSEQ 96-well plate was sequenced on its own single-read 150-cycle Illumina NextSeq 550 flow cell. The authors processed their data as follows. Because only junctional sequences without quality scores were contained in the immunoSEQ output, filtering matching that applied to full-length reads could not be performed. To assign V/J genes and CDR3, sequences were annotated against IMGT germline references using PyIR, a Python wrapper for IgBLAST v1.9. Reads with weak V/J assignments (E-value above 1e-6), missing CDR3, stop codons, out-of-frame junctions, or ambiguous translated residues were removed. V3J clonotypes were defined by identical inferred V gene, J gene, and CDR3 amino acid sequence. The percentage overlap between two repertoires was calculated by dividing the number of shared unique clonotypes by the size of the smaller repertoire. Repertoire richness was assessed with RTK rarefaction, the Chao1 estimator, and Recon v2.1 estimates of unobserved clonotypes. For all TCRbeta clonotypes obtained by the gDNA method from a handful of donors, generation probabilities were computed with OLGA. The table was pulled from immuneACCESS by TCRdb, which kept in-frame rearrangements only. Such tables lose some clones; where checked, under half of the loss comes from unresolved V genes, and the rest has no known cause. Clone size and the V and J calls come from that table; the DNA yielded D and trimming. The sample has more than 2,000,000 clones on record, 85% to 95% of them singletons. The ten largest clones add up to under 0.45% of the sample.

This TCR was sampled from a man between 18 and 29 years old in good health. Some clones in this sample may be carry-over from other donors' samples. Sequencing was done on a sample of naive CD4+ T cells from PBMCs. The cell subset or site label on this specimen signifies: CD45RA+ positively selected. The sequence is built from TRBV28 and TRBJ2-3, and 8 bases in between align with TRBD2. At the DNA level, the sequence is TGTGCCAGCAGTTTTTATCAGGGACTAGGGTCAGATACGCAGTATTTT. This encodes CASSFYQGLGSDTQYF. With the rest looked up from the reference TRBV28 and TRBJ2-3 genes rather than sequenced, the full variable domain is DVKVTQSSRYLVKRTGEKVFLECVQDMDHENMFWYRQDPGLGLRLIYFSYDVKMKEKGDIPEGYSVSREKKERFSLILESASTNQTSMYLCASSFYQGLGSDTQYFGPGTRLTVL.